Shown below are 20 T cell receptor beta chains from a single sample sequenced in a study of cytomegalovirus exposure and HLA in healthy donors. Both 60 Vbeta primers and 13 Jbeta primers went into the PCR. Assay used: immunoSEQ multiplex PCR; TCRdb lists only in-frame clones, some missing. Of roughly 230,000 clones listed, 80% to 95% are singletons. The sequenced sample consisted of PBMCs. These receptors came from a girl aged 2 to 9 in good health and CMV-seronegative.

This clone has a single count. The genes are TRBV6-6 and TRBJ1-2; D not certain. This CDR3 has 16 amino acids. The germline gives CDR1 MNHNY, CDR2 SVGAGI (reference sequence). V shed 2 bases and J shed 4 bases, with 17 bases lying between them. The CDR3 protein is CASSYPPGEGGYGYTF. CDR3 nucleotides: TGTGCCAGCAGTTACCCTCCAGGTGAGGGCGGCTATGGCTACACCTTC.

The chain has TRBV28 and TRBJ2-5, with TRBD2 identical over 8 bases. V dropped 7 bases and J dropped 0; count of bases not matched to a gene: 7. Germline V gene sequence: CDR1 MDHEN, CDR2 SYDVKM. This CDR3 region has 15 residues. The chain's CDR3 is CASKRVSGDQETQYF. The DNA for the CDR3 is TGTGCCAGCAAAAGGGTTAGCGGGGACCAAGAGACCCAGTACTTC. The whole variable domain, remainder taken from reference TRBV28 and TRBJ2-5, is DVKVTQSSRYLVKRTGEKVFLECVQDMDHENMFWYRQDPGLGLRLIYFSYDVKMKEKGDIPEGYSVSREKKERFSLILESASTNQTSMYLCASKRVSGDQETQYFGPGTRLLVL.

The chain uses TRBV5-6 and TRBJ2-5, with unresolved D. Trimming pared 0 bases from V and 2 bases from J, leaving 23 bases between. The CDR3 has 19 amino acids. Germline CDR1 is SGHDT and CDR2 is YYEEEE. The CDR3 coding sequence is TGTGCCAGCAGCTTGGGTACGTCCAACCCCTTTAACCAGCAAGAGACCCAGTACTTC. This sequence encodes CASSLGTSNPFNQQETQYF.

This clone was seen only a few times. V is TRBV29-1 and J is TRBJ2-1, with D perhaps TRBD2 (6 bases). CDR1 and CDR2 (germline): SQVTM, ANQGSEA. This CDR3 has 15 amino acids. Between the trimmed V and J ends, which lost 1 base and 1 base, there was a span of 11 bases. Here the CDR3 reads CSVEGTKPSYNEQFF. In DNA, the CDR3 is TGCAGCGTTGAAGGGACTAAGCCGTCCTACAATGAGCAGTTCTTC.

The V call is TRBV6-5, the J call TRBJ2-5; the match to TRBD2 covers 16 bases. V was clipped by 2 bases and J by 8 bases; unmatched bases: 2. This CDR3 is 15 amino acids long. CDR1 is MNHEY, CDR2 SVGAGI, per germline. CDR3 in DNA: TGTGCCAGCAGTTACGGGACTAGCGGGGGGGGTACCCAGTACTTC. It codes for CASSYGTSGGGTQYF.

The chain combines TRBV6-1 with TRBJ2-3, with D tentatively TRBD2 (5 bases). The CDR3 consists of 15 residues. Germline lookup yields CDR1 MNHNS and CDR2 SASEGT. V was clipped by 7 bases and J by 2 bases, with 16 bases between them. The CDR3 region has the DNA TGTGCCAGCACTCCTAGCCTTGCAACCACAGATACGCAGTATTTT. Translating it yields CASTPSLATTDTQYF.

The genes are TRBV19 and TRBJ2-1; no clear D. CDR1 is LNHDA and CDR2 is SQIVND in the germline V gene (reference sequence). Trimming removed 6 bases at V and 10 bases at J, with 10 bases between. The CDR3 is 11 residues long. The DNA for the CDR3 is TGTGCCAGTAGCCGAGAACAGGAGCAGTTCTTC. Encoded protein: CASSREQEQFF.

The rearrangement links TRBV4-1 to TRBJ1-5; 9 nucleotides agree with TRBD1. The CDR3 is 16 amino acids. Trimming removed 1 base from V and 4 bases from J; junction bases left unmatched: 5. The germline gives CDR1 MGHRA, CDR2 YSYEKL. The DNA for the CDR3 is TGCGCCAGCAGCCAAGTTTTGGACAGGGGAAATCAGCCCCAGCATTTT. This sequence encodes CASSQVLDRGNQPQHF.

The genes are TRBV16 and TRBJ2-7, with a possible D match to TRBD1 (6 bases). CDR1 KGHSY and CDR2 FQNENV come from the germline V gene. V was clipped by 4 bases and J by 2 bases, with 15 bases between them. The CDR3 length is 15 residues. CDR3: CASSPTGYGAYEQYF. CDR3 DNA: TGTGCCAGCAGCCCGACAGGTTACGGTGCCTACGAGCAGTACTTC.

CDR3 sequence: CASSWVSGGQGTDTQYF. CDR3 DNA: TGTGCCAGCAGTTGGGTCTCAGGGGGCCAGGGCACAGATACGCAGTATTTT. The chain joins TRBV28 to TRBJ2-3, with 8 nucleotides matching TRBD1. Losses at the gene ends were 4 bases for V and 1 base for J; bases not matched to a gene: 10. CDR1 and CDR2 from the germline V gene are MDHEN and SYDVKM. The CDR3 loop spans 17 amino acids.

Comments on this clone: The germline gene is not matched at one end of the junction; a read error may be the cause. The gene calls are TRBV7-9 and TRBJ2-1, with TRBD1 identical over 8 bases. Germline CDR1 and CDR2: SEHNR and FQNEAQ (reference sequence). The CDR3 runs to 16 residues. DNA for the CDR3: TGTTCCAGCACCTTACCCAGGGGGCCTGGGCCAATAGAGCAGTTCTTC. Amino acids: CSSTLPRGPGPIEQFF.

This sequence joins TRBV20-1 and TRBJ2-7, with D uncertain. The CDR3 totals 11 residues. Looked up from germline, CDR1 is DFQATT and CDR2 is SNEGSKA (reference sequence). Trimming removed 6 bases at V and 7 bases at J, with 13 bases between. The CDR3 DNA reads TGCAGTGCCCCAACCCACCGGGAGCAGTACTTC. Its protein product is CSAPTHREQYF.

This chain links TRBV9 with TRBJ2-7; D not resolved. Germline V CDR1 and CDR2: SGDLS, YYNGEE. Trimming stripped 4 bases from V and 0 bases from J, with 8 bases between. This CDR3 has 13 residues. This CDR3 is CASSHGSSYEQYF. In nucleotides, the CDR3 is TGTGCCAGCAGCCACGGTAGCTCCTACGAGCAGTACTTC.

The chain recombines TRBV19 with TRBJ2-1, with D possibly TRBD2 on 7 matching bases. CDR3 length: 19 amino acids. The germline V gene has CDR1 LNHDA and CDR2 SQIVND (reference sequence). The V end lost 6 bases, the J end lost 0 bases, and 24 bases lay between the germline ends. DNA for the CDR3: TGTGCCAGTAGCCAACGTACCCAAGGGGGGGTCCGCTCCTACAATGAGCAGTTCTTC. It encodes CASSQRTQGGVRSYNEQFF.

The chain has TRBV5-1 and TRBJ2-7, with D possibly matching TRBD1 (6 bases). Trimming took off 4 bases at V and 4 bases at J, with 12 bases between the two ends. There are 13 residues in the CDR3. The germline CDR1 and CDR2 sequences are SGHRS and YFSETQ. CDR3 amino acids: CASSLIQGYEQYF. The CDR3 coding sequence is TGCGCCAGCAGCCTAATACAGGGTTACGAGCAGTACTTC.

The chain has TRBV28 and TRBJ1-4, with 9 bases fitting TRBD1. The V gene's germline CDR1 is MDHEN and CDR2 SYDVKM. J was trimmed by 7 bases and V by 7 bases; bases with no gene match: 4. The CDR3 runs to 13 residues. DNA of the CDR3: TGTGCCAGCATAGACAGGGGGGGTGAAAAACTGTTTTTT. Its protein is CASIDRGGEKLFF. The whole variable domain, filled in from reference TRBV28 and TRBJ1-4, reads DVKVTQSSRYLVKRTGEKVFLECVQDMDHENMFWYRQDPGLGLRLIYFSYDVKMKEKGDIPEGYSVSREKKERFSLILESASTNQTSMYLCASIDRGGEKLFFGSGTQLSVL.

This clone was picked up a small number of times. The V gene is TRBV29-1, the J gene TRBJ2-5, with D tentatively TRBD2 (6 bases). The CDR3 has 16 amino acids. V lost 8 bases and J lost 2, with 24 bases in between. Germline V gives CDR1 SQVTM, CDR2 ANQGSEA. The CDR3 sequence is CSSTGGAGRGQETQYF. In nucleotides, the CDR3 is TGCAGCTCCACCGGAGGTGCGGGGCGAGGGCAAGAGACCCAGTACTTC.

The genes are TRBV25-1 and TRBJ1-4; 7 bases line up with TRBD1. This CDR3 has 15 residues. Germline V CDR1 and CDR2: MGHDK, SYGVNS. Trimming cost V 2 bases and J 7 bases; bases outside gene matches: 7. The CDR3 is CASSEKQGFGEKLFF. CDR3 nucleotides: TGTGCCAGCAGTGAAAAACAGGGGTTCGGTGAAAAACTGTTTTTT.

The V and J genes are TRBV27 and TRBJ2-3; 7 bases are shared with TRBD2. Germline CDR1 is MNHEY and CDR2 is SMNVEV (reference sequence). V trimming: 5 bases; J trimming: 2 bases; junction bases outside the gene matches: 10. This CDR3 comprises 16 residues. CDR3 residues: CASSQQLAMNTDTQYF. In nucleotides, the CDR3 is TGTGCCAGCAGTCAGCAACTAGCGATGAACACAGATACGCAGTATTTT.

The V and J genes are TRBV5-4 and TRBJ1-5; D unresolved. The CDR3 sequence is 14 residues long. The germline V gene has CDR1 SGHNT and CDR2 YYREEE (reference sequence). V lost 0 bases, J lost 4 bases, and 8 bases lay in between. As DNA, the CDR3 is TGTGCCAGCAGCTTGGGCGGGGAAAATCAGCCCCAGCATTTT. Its translation is CASSLGGENQPQHF.